This TCR beta chain was recorded in a study of blood T cells in healthy people across ages. Study-wide points: Investigators treated diversity estimates from one million T cells as underestimates.

Trimming removed 3 bases at V and 2 bases at J, with 11 bases between. The CDR3 runs to 14 residues. Combining a sample-barcoded 5' primer with a J-beta primer mix, a second PCR ran for about 6 to 11 cycles. TCRdb used MiXCR to reprocess the 5' RACE reads, holding one entry per CDR3 protein. The sample consists of 800,000 or so distinct CDR3 sequences, around a quarter of them appearing once. On this clonotype: Its antigen is still unknown.

This sample was shared with a second study, whose subject was T cells of mothers and their children.

The chain is built from TRBV12-3 or TRBV12-4 and TRBJ2-7; D gene uncertain. The sequence was collected from a boy under 18 in good health. The sequencing sample was made of blood. Here the CDR3 reads CASSFGLQTYEQYF. Here the CDR3 DNA reads TGTGCCAGCAGTTTTGGGCTACAAACCTACGAGCAGTACTTC.